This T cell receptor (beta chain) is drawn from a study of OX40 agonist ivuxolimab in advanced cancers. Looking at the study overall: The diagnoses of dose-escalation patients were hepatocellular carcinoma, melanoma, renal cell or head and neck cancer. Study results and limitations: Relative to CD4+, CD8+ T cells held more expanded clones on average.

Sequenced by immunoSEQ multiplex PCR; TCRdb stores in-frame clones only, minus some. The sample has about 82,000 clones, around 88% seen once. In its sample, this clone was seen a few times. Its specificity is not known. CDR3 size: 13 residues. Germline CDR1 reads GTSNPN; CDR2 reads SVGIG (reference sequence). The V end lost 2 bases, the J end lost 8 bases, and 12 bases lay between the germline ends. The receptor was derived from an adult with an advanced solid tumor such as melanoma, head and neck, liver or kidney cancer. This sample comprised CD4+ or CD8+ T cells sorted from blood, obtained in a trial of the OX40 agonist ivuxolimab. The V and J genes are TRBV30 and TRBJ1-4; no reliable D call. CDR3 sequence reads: CAWSTPGYEKLFF. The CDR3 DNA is TGTGCCTGGAGTACGCCCGGATACGAAAAACTGTTTTTT.